Shown below are 19 T cell receptor beta chains from a single sample sequenced in a study of cytomegalovirus exposure and HLA in healthy donors (dated by TCRdb to the late 2010s). To prepare the library, the immunoSEQ multiplex PCR assay was applied. A mixture of 60 forward primers for TCR Vbeta segments and 13 reverse primers for TCR Jbeta segments was used in the multiplex PCR. TCRdb re-hosts the immuneACCESS table, in-frame sequences only. Its copies lack some clones; in the studies checked, an unresolved V gene accounts for under half of them, and the cause for the rest is not known. The sample profile shows 95,000 to 150,000 clones; 80% of them were found once. The ten largest make up 8% to 9% of the sample. The material sequenced was PBMCs. All receptors come from a female donor in good health and CMV-seropositive.

This clone was counted between two and nine times. The chain couples TRBV5-1 to TRBJ1-5; D perhaps matches TRBD1 (6 bases). Between the trimmed V and J ends, which lost 2 bases and 4 bases, there was a span of 10 bases. Germline V gives CDR1 SGHRS, CDR2 YFSETQ. The CDR3 has 14 amino acids. The CDR3, as DNA: TGCGCCAGCAGCTTCTCAGGGGAGAATCAGCCCCAGCATTTT. Protein sequence: CASSFSGENQPQHF.

The J gene is TRBJ2-7, the V gene TRBV5-4; D might be TRBD1 (7 bases). The CDR3 is 17 residues long. Germline V CDR1 and CDR2: SGHNT, YYREEE (reference sequence). The V end was cut by 0 bases, the J end by 2 bases, with 18 bases between. The DNA of the CDR3 is TGTGCCAGCAGCTTGGTGGTGGGCGGGGACAGACCCTACGAGCAGTACTTC. It is translated as CASSLVVGGDRPYEQYF.

This clone was counted between two and nine times. The V call is TRBV12-5, the J call TRBJ1-3; no firm D call. The V gene's germline CDR1 is LGHNT and CDR2 FRNRAP. There are 12 residues in the CDR3. V lost 5 bases and J lost 7, with 9 bases in between. The CDR3 loop is CASGPVVNTIYF. DNA for the CDR3: TGTGCTAGTGGTCCCGTCGTCAACACCATATATTTT. Supplemented by reference TRBV12-5 and TRBJ1-3, the full variable domain reads DARVTQTPRHKVTEMGQEVTMRCQPILGHNTVFWYRQTMMQGLELLAYFRNRAPLDDSGMPKDRFSAEMPDATLATLKIQPSEPRDSAVYFCASGPVVNTIYFGEGSWLTVV.

The chain uses TRBV6-7 and TRBJ1-6; no firm D call. TRBV6-7 counts as an open reading frame of uncertain function. The CDR3 runs 14 residues. With 2 bases removed from V and 9 bases from J, the gap between germline ends came to 11 bases. The CDR3: CASSYPRARSPLHF. The CDR3 DNA is TGTGCCAGCAGTTACCCCCGAGCGCGTTCACCCCTCCACTTT.

The sample holds one count of this clone. The rearrangement uses TRBV28 and TRBJ1-1; 7 bases are a match to TRBD1. Germline values: CDR1 MDHEN, CDR2 SYDVKM. The CDR3 loop spans 14 amino acids. The J segment lost 4 bases and the V segment lost 5 bases, leaving 7 bases of the junction unmatched. This chain's CDR3 is CASSITGVGTEAFF. For the CDR3, the DNA is TGTGCCAGCAGTATAACAGGGGTCGGCACTGAAGCTTTCTTT.

The chain is built from TRBV7-9 and TRBJ2-1; TRBD2 agrees at 9 bases. Trimming removed 1 base from V and 10 bases from J; junction bases left unmatched: 11. The CDR3 totals 16 residues. In germline, CDR1 is SEHNR, CDR2 FQNEAQ (reference sequence). The CDR3 coding sequence is TGTGCCAGCAGCTTAGTCCGCGCTAGCGGGGTGTGGGAGCAGTTCTTC. This gives the protein CASSLVRASGVWEQFF.

This clone was picked up one time. The gene calls are TRBV29-1 and TRBJ1-1; unclear D gene. CDR3 length: 12 amino acids. V was cut by 4 bases and J by 5 bases, with 11 bases left in between. Germline assignment: CDR1 SQVTM and CDR2 ANQGSEA. CDR3 loop: CSVVEWRTEAFF. DNA for the CDR3: TGCAGCGTTGTGGAGTGGCGGACTGAAGCTTTCTTT.

The rearrangement joins TRBV7-4 to TRBJ2-1; possible D gene TRBD2, 5 bases. V lost 2 bases and J 1 base, leaving 12 bases between the germline ends. Looked up from germline, CDR1 is SGHVT and CDR2 is SQSDAQ. This CDR3 spans 16 amino acids. CDR3 DNA sequence: TGTGCCAGCAGCTTAAGAGGGTCCCCGTCCTACAATGAGCAGTTCTTC. It specifies CASSLRGSPSYNEQFF.

The rearrangement links TRBV30 to TRBJ2-3; 8 nucleotides align to TRBD2. V trimming: 4 bases; J trimming: 7 bases; junction bases outside the gene matches: 22. The CDR3 covers 18 residues. CDR1 GTSNPN and CDR2 SVGIG come from the germline V gene (reference sequence). DNA of the CDR3: TGTGCCTGGATGGCAGCGGGGGAAGTCACAGATACGTATTATACGCAGTATTTT. It codes for CAWMAAGEVTDTYYTQYF.

This clone has just one count. The rearrangement links TRBV6-5 to TRBJ2-1, with no clear D. V dropped 4 bases and J dropped 3 bases, with 10 bases sitting between them. This CDR3 contains 14 residues. Germline lookup yields CDR1 MNHEY and CDR2 SVGAGI. The CDR3 DNA reads as TGTGCCAGCAGTTCCCATCCCCACTACAATGAGCAGTTCTTC. Amino acid sequence: CASSSHPHYNEQFF.

The genes are TRBV7-8 and TRBJ2-4; 11 bases are a match to TRBD2. CDR1 and CDR2 (germline): SGHVS, FQNEAQ. The length of the CDR3 is 18 residues. Trimming took 1 base from V and 0 from J; bases not matched to a gene: 5. Here the CDR3 reads CASSLESSGGVAKNIQYF. The CDR3 DNA reads as TGTGCCAGCAGCTTAGAAAGTAGCGGGGGGGTAGCCAAAAACATTCAGTACTTC.

Only one count was recorded for this clone. J is TRBJ1-3 and V is TRBV18; D is uncertain. Trimming left V 3 bases short and J 0 bases short, with 15 bases between. The CDR3 has 17 amino acids. Germline CDR1 is KGHSH and CDR2 is LQKENI. For the CDR3, the DNA is TGTGCCAGCTCACCCGACCAGGTGATGCACTCTGGAAACACCATATATTTT. Translation: CASSPDQVMHSGNTIYF.

The CDR3 DNA sequence: TGTGCCAGCAGTGGCCGGGGGGCGACTGATGAGCAGTTCTTC. This encodes CASSGRGATDEQFF. The gene calls are TRBV7-9 and TRBJ2-1; D is possibly TRBD2 (7 bases). The CDR3 totals 14 residues. CDR1 and CDR2 (germline): SEHNR, FQNEAQ (reference sequence). Deletions cut 6 bases from V and 8 bases from J, with 17 bases between.

This chain joins TRBV6-4 and TRBJ2-3, with 10 bases aligning to TRBD2. With 8 bases clipped from V and 2 bases from J, the junction kept 7 bases outside the gene matches. The CDR3 is made up of 15 amino acids. The germline gives CDR1 MRHNA, CDR2 SNTAGT. The CDR3 bases are TGTGCCAGCTCCGGGAGCGGGGGGGCCACAGATACGCAGTATTTT. Translating gives CASSGSGGATDTQYF.

This chain connects TRBV5-8 to TRBJ2-1, with D perhaps matching TRBD1 (6 bases). CDR1 is SGHTS, CDR2 YDEGEE, per germline. With 4 bases removed from V and 3 bases from J, the gap between germline ends came to 20 bases. The CDR3 is 17 amino acids. The CDR3 loop is CASSRSTGTLLYNEQFF. In DNA, the CDR3 is TGTGCCAGCAGCAGGAGTACAGGGACGCTCCTCTACAATGAGCAGTTCTTC.

The DNA for the CDR3 is TGTGCCAGCACCCCAGGACAGGGACGAAATGAGCAGTTCTTC. Its protein is CASTPGQGRNEQFF. The rearrangement uses TRBV5-6 and TRBJ2-1; 8 bases fit TRBD1. Germline CDR1 and CDR2: SGHDT and YYEEEE. Trimming took 6 bases from V and 7 from J; bases not matched to a gene: 9. The CDR3 totals 14 residues.

The gene calls are TRBV13 and TRBJ2-3; D gene uncertain. V was cut by 2 bases and J by 1 base, with 7 bases left in between. The CDR3 consists of 14 residues. The germline V gene has CDR1 PRHDT and CDR2 FYEKMQ (reference sequence). CDR3 protein: CASSLSQGTDTQYF. The CDR3 DNA sequence: TGTGCCAGCAGCTTATCGCAGGGCACAGATACGCAGTATTTT.

The chain employs TRBV6-1 and TRBJ1-2; tentative D call: TRBD1 (5 bases). The V and J ends lost 11 bases and 8 bases respectively, with 18 bases between them. The CDR3 runs to 12 residues. Germline V gene lookup returns CDR1 MNHNS and CDR2 SASEGT. Here the CDR3 reads CAPWGGTGGYTF. As DNA, the CDR3 is TGTGCCCCTTGGGGGGGGACGGGAGGCTACACCTTC.

This clone was seen only once. The chain links TRBV7-9 to TRBJ1-1; D not certain. Germline V gene data show CDR1 as SEHNR and CDR2 as FQNEAQ (reference sequence). Trimming took 1 base from V and 5 from J, leaving 14 bases between them. The CDR3 has 15 residues. CDR3 residues: CASSLVASRGTEAFF. Written as DNA, the CDR3 is TGTGCCAGCAGCTTAGTAGCGTCCCGAGGGACTGAAGCTTTCTTT.